What follows are 7 T cell receptor beta chains derived from one specimen sequenced in a study of CD8 T cells in ankylosing spondylitis. No antigens are known for them. Study-level points and caveats: Apparently characteristic of ankylosing spondylitis blood was a TCR beta motif (about eight highly homologous variants).

TCRdb called the 5' RACE reads again in MiXCR, with one record for every CDR3 protein. The sample lists 700,000 to 850,000 distinct CDR3 sequences; roughly 10% were seen once. Sequencing was done on a sample of blood, either unsorted or a sorted T cell fraction (not recorded which). The receptors were gathered from a male donor with ankylosing spondylitis.

The chain employs TRBV18 and TRBJ2-7; D might be TRBD1 (6 bases). The germline gives CDR1 KGHSH, CDR2 LQKENI. This CDR3 spans 14 amino acids. V was clipped by 3 bases and J by 5 bases, with 14 bases between them. Written as DNA, the CDR3 is TGTGCCAGCTCACCCATCGACAGGTCCCACGAGCAGTACTTC. Residues: CASSPIDRSHEQYF.

This clonotype was observed at least ten times. The V gene is TRBV20-1, the J gene TRBJ1-3, with D unresolved. Germline CDR1 is DFQATT and CDR2 is SNEGSKA (reference sequence). The length of the CDR3 is 13 residues. The CDR3 DNA sequence: TGCAGCGCTCGACGGGACTCTGGAAACACCATATATTTT. It is translated as CSARRDSGNTIYF.

This clonotype was seen more than once but under ten times. The rearrangement uses TRBV28 and TRBJ2-7; no definite D call. V was clipped by 6 bases and J by 3 bases, with 15 bases between them. This CDR3 has 14 residues. In germline, CDR1 is MDHEN, CDR2 SYDVKM. The CDR3 reads CASRLSWQYYEQYF. In DNA form, the CDR3 reads TGTGCCAGCAGACTTAGTTGGCAGTACTACGAGCAGTACTTC. The full variable domain, with the rest looked up from reference TRBV28 and TRBJ2-7, is DVKVTQSSRYLVKRTGEKVFLECVQDMDHENMFWYRQDPGLGLRLIYFSYDVKMKEKGDIPEGYSVSREKKERFSLILESASTNQTSMYLCASRLSWQYYEQYFGPGTRLTVT.

This clonotype was found once. The chain combines TRBV15 with TRBJ2-7; no clear D. Germline CDR1 LNHNV, CDR2 YYDKDF (reference sequence). The V and J ends lost 0 bases and 1 base respectively, with 19 bases between them. This CDR3 is 18 amino acids long. The chain's CDR3 is CATSRDPSGTLISYEQYF. In DNA form, the CDR3 reads TGTGCCACCAGCAGAGATCCCTCCGGCACCCTTATATCCTACGAGCAGTACTTC.

This clonotype was found a few times. The chain is built from TRBV7-2 and TRBJ2-7; D ambiguous. The CDR3 is 12 amino acids. Germline V gene lookup returns CDR1 SGHTA and CDR2 FQGNSA. V was cut by 1 base and J by 10 bases, with 11 bases left in between. For the CDR3, the DNA is TGTGCCAGCAGCTTAGTATGGTCGAAACAGTACTTC. Its protein is CASSLVWSKQYF. Combining the CDR3 with reference TRBV7-2 and TRBJ2-7 gives the whole variable domain GAGVSQSPSNKVTEKGKDVELRCDPISGHTALYWYRQSLGQGLEFLIYFQGNSAPDKSGLPSDRFSAERTGGSVSTLTIQRTQQEDSAVYLCASSLVWSKQYFGPGTRLTVT.

In this sample, this clonotype turned up a few times. The chain recombines TRBV28 with TRBJ2-5; TRBD1 matches 10 bases. Germline values: CDR1 MDHEN, CDR2 SYDVKM. Trimming cost V 7 bases and J 7 bases; bases outside gene matches: 18. The CDR3 totals 17 residues. CDR3 sequence: CASTPLSGTGVKGTQYF. The CDR3 DNA reads as TGTGCCAGCACCCCACTTTCGGGGACAGGGGTTAAGGGGACCCAGTACTTC. Full variable domain (remainder filled in from reference TRBV28 and TRBJ2-5): DVKVTQSSRYLVKRTGEKVFLECVQDMDHENMFWYRQDPGLGLRLIYFSYDVKMKEKGDIPEGYSVSREKKERFSLILESASTNQTSMYLCASTPLSGTGVKGTQYFGPGTRLLVL.

The J gene is TRBJ2-6, the V gene TRBV6-1; D is uncertain. The CDR3 runs to 15 residues. The germline V and J ends were trimmed by 2 bases and 0 bases, with 5 bases remaining between them. The germline gives CDR1 MNHNS, CDR2 SASEGT. As DNA, the CDR3 is TGTGCCAGCAGTGAACGGTACTCTGGGGCCAACGTCCTGACTTTC. Encoded protein: CASSERYSGANVLTF.